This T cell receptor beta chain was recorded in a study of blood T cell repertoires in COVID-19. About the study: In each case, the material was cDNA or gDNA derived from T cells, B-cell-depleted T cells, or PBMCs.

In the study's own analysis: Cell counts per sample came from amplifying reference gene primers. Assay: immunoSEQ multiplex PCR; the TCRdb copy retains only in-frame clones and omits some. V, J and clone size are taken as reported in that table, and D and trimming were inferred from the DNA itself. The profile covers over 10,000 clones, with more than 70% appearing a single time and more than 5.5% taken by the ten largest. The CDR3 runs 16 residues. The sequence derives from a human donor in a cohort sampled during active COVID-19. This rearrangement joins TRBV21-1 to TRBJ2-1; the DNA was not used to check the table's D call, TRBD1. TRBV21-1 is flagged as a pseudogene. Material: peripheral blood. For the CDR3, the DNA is TGTGCCAGCAGCACTCGTCGGCAGGGGGCAACCGATGAGCAGTTCTTC. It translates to CASSTRRQGATDEQFF.